A selection of T cell receptor beta chains follows, all from one sample in a study of blood T cells in healthy people across ages. TCRdb re-analysed the 5' RACE reads in MiXCR, keeping a single row per CDR3 protein. The sample consists of 590,000 or so distinct CDR3 sequences, approximately 30% of them appearing once. The material sequenced was blood. The receptors were gathered from a woman over 75 in good health. Both conserved end residues are part of each CDR3. The order of the fields is J gene, V gene, clone size, D gene, CDR3 protein, CDR3 DNA. A D gene is named only where the DNA matches it firmly. The listing skips clone size in some rows; elsewhere it reads once, few, many or a size class.

J gene: TRBJ2-1; V gene: TRBV27; clone size: few; D gene: NA; CDR3 protein: CASSHYSTAYNEQFF; CDR3 DNA: TGTGCCAGCAGCCATTACTCGACAGCCTACAATGAGCAGTTCTTC
J gene: TRBJ2-7; V gene: TRBV5-1; clone size: many; D gene: NA; CDR3 protein: CASRPQAVSTSYEQYF; CDR3 DNA: TGCGCCAGCAGACCCCAAGCGGTGTCCACTTCCTACGAGCAGTACTTC
J gene: TRBJ2-7; V gene: TRBV20-1; clone size: many; D gene: TRBD1; CDR3 protein: CSVWDRGFEQYF; CDR3 DNA: TGCAGTGTCTGGGACAGGGGTTTCGAGCAGTACTTC
J gene: TRBJ2-4; V gene: TRBV6-6; clone size: few; D gene: TRBD1; CDR3 protein: CASSYHTGTGHQYF; CDR3 DNA: TGTGCCAGCAGTTACCATACCGGGACAGGGCACCAGTACTTC
J gene: TRBJ2-1; V gene: TRBV19; clone size: NA; D gene: NA; CDR3 protein: CASSIGGTHNEQFF; CDR3 DNA: TGTGCCAGTAGTATAGGCGGGACCCACAATGAGCAGTTCTTC
J gene: TRBJ2-3; V gene: TRBV12-3/TRBV12-4; clone size: NA; D gene: TRBD1; CDR3 protein: CASSSTDRGSTDAQYF; CDR3 DNA: TGTGCCAGCAGTTCAACTGACAGGGGAAGCACAGATGCGCAGTATTTT
J gene: TRBJ2-3; V gene: TRBV6-2/TRBV6-3; clone size: many; D gene: NA; CDR3 protein: CASGDITDTQYF; CDR3 DNA: TGTGCCAGCGGGGACATCACAGATACGCAGTATTTT
J gene: TRBJ2-3; V gene: TRBV3-1; clone size: many; D gene: NA; CDR3 protein: CASSQDPRGGDTQYF; CDR3 DNA: TGTGCCAGCAGCCAAGATCCGAGGGGCGGGGATACGCAGTATTTT
J gene: TRBJ1-2; V gene: TRBV20-1; clone size: many; D gene: NA; CDR3 protein: CSASREGAGALNYGYTF; CDR3 DNA: TGCAGTGCTTCCAGAGAGGGAGCAGGGGCCCTAAACTATGGCTACACCTTC
J gene: TRBJ2-5; V gene: TRBV6-1; clone size: NA; D gene: NA; CDR3 protein: CASSAGVQETQYF; CDR3 DNA: TGTGCCAGCAGTGCCGGGGTCCAAGAGACCCAGTACTTC
J gene: TRBJ1-2; V gene: TRBV7-9; clone size: many; D gene: TRBD1; CDR3 protein: CASSSGTGAAYGYTF; CDR3 DNA: TGTGCCAGCAGCTCCGGGACAGGGGCGGCCTATGGCTACACCTTC
J gene: TRBJ2-5; V gene: TRBV11-2; clone size: many; D gene: TRBD2; CDR3 protein: CASSPLAGTETQYF; CDR3 DNA: TGTGCCAGCAGCCCATTAGCGGGTACAGAGACCCAGTACTTC
J gene: TRBJ1-5; V gene: TRBV5-6; clone size: NA; D gene: NA; CDR3 protein: CASSLGSGSGQPQHF; CDR3 DNA: TGTGCCAGCAGCTTGGGATCGGGATCAGGTCAGCCCCAGCATTTT
J gene: TRBJ1-1; V gene: TRBV5-1; clone size: NA; D gene: NA; CDR3 protein: CASSPQDSRHTEAFF; CDR3 DNA: TGCGCCAGCAGCCCACAGGACAGCCGTCACACTGAAGCTTTCTTT
J gene: TRBJ2-3; V gene: TRBV29-1; clone size: many; D gene: NA; CDR3 protein: CSVVGTSTDTQYF; CDR3 DNA: TGCAGCGTTGTAGGCACAAGCACAGATACGCAGTATTTT
J gene: TRBJ1-1; V gene: TRBV12-3/TRBV12-4; clone size: few; D gene: NA; CDR3 protein: CASSMGLITEAFF; CDR3 DNA: TGTGCCAGCAGCATGGGGCTTATCACTGAAGCTTTCTTT
J gene: TRBJ2-3; V gene: TRBV7-6; clone size: many; D gene: NA; CDR3 protein: CASSLDTAFTDTQYF; CDR3 DNA: TGTGCCAGCAGCTTAGATACAGCCTTCACAGATACGCAGTATTTT
J gene: TRBJ1-2; V gene: TRBV28; clone size: NA; D gene: NA; CDR3 protein: CASSFRMVSQEGYTF; CDR3 DNA: TGTGCCAGCAGTTTCCGGATGGTGAGCCAGGAGGGCTACACCTTC
J gene: TRBJ1-2; V gene: TRBV12-3/TRBV12-4; clone size: NA; D gene: TRBD1; CDR3 protein: CACSFRTGVGYTF; CDR3 DNA: TGTGCCTGCAGTTTTCGGACAGGGGTCGGCTACACCTTC
J gene: TRBJ2-5; V gene: TRBV9; clone size: NA; D gene: TRBD2; CDR3 protein: CASSDGSGIWETQYF; CDR3 DNA: TGTGCCAGCAGCGACGGAAGCGGGATTTGGGAGACCCAGTACTTC
J gene: TRBJ1-1; V gene: TRBV11-1; clone size: NA; D gene: NA; CDR3 protein: CASSLGGSLNTEAFF; CDR3 DNA: TGTGCCAGCAGCCTGGGGGGGTCTTTGAACACTGAAGCTTTCTTT
J gene: TRBJ2-7; V gene: TRBV12-3/TRBV12-4; clone size: NA; D gene: NA; CDR3 protein: CASSFGQYPYEQYF; CDR3 DNA: TGTGCCAGCAGTTTCGGCCAGTACCCCTACGAGCAGTACTTC
J gene: TRBJ1-2; V gene: TRBV7-9; clone size: many; D gene: NA; CDR3 protein: CASSYPGSNYGYTF; CDR3 DNA: TGTGCCAGCAGCTACCCCGGATCCAACTATGGCTACACCTTC
J gene: TRBJ2-2; V gene: TRBV7-3; clone size: NA; D gene: TRBD2; CDR3 protein: CASSRISTGLAGVRANTGELFF; CDR3 DNA: TGTGCCAGCAGCCGCATTTCGACGGGACTAGCGGGGGTACGAGCGAACACCGGGGAGCTGTTTTTT
J gene: TRBJ2-7; V gene: TRBV7-2; clone size: many; D gene: TRBD1; CDR3 protein: CASSPRTGTYEQYF; CDR3 DNA: TGTGCCAGCAGCCCCCGGACAGGGACCTACGAGCAGTACTTC
J gene: TRBJ2-1; V gene: TRBV5-1; clone size: NA; D gene: TRBD2; CDR3 protein: CASRMGLAGDNEQFF; CDR3 DNA: TGCGCCAGCAGAATGGGACTAGCGGGGGACAATGAGCAGTTCTTC
J gene: TRBJ2-1; V gene: TRBV28; clone size: NA; D gene: NA; CDR3 protein: CASTRGGGNNEQFF; CDR3 DNA: TGTGCCAGCACCCGAGGAGGGGGCAACAATGAGCAGTTCTTC
J gene: TRBJ1-2; V gene: TRBV6-1; clone size: many; D gene: NA; CDR3 protein: CASSSLGREDYGYTF; CDR3 DNA: TGTGCCAGCAGCTCTTTGGGCCGAGAAGACTATGGCTACACCTTC
J gene: TRBJ2-2; V gene: TRBV28; clone size: once; D gene: NA; CDR3 protein: CASSFSRAGTGELFF; CDR3 DNA: TGTGCCAGCAGTTTCTCCAGGGCAGGTACCGGGGAGCTGTTTTTT
J gene: TRBJ2-5; V gene: TRBV20-1; clone size: NA; D gene: TRBD1; CDR3 protein: CSARAIGTGQETQYF; CDR3 DNA: TGCAGTGCTAGAGCCATTGGGACAGGTCAAGAGACCCAGTACTTC
J gene: TRBJ2-6; V gene: TRBV6-2/TRBV6-3; clone size: many; D gene: TRBD1; CDR3 protein: CASSAAGTGKANVLTF; CDR3 DNA: TGTGCCAGCAGCGCGGCAGGGACAGGGAAGGCCAACGTCCTGACTTTC
J gene: TRBJ2-3; V gene: TRBV29-1; clone size: many; D gene: NA; CDR3 protein: CSVEGRGASTDTQYF; CDR3 DNA: TGCAGCGTTGAAGGCAGGGGTGCTAGCACAGATACGCAGTATTTT
J gene: TRBJ1-1; V gene: TRBV7-9; clone size: NA; D gene: NA; CDR3 protein: CASSTYRDGNTEAFF; CDR3 DNA: TGTGCCAGCAGCACTTACAGGGATGGGAACACTGAAGCTTTCTTT
J gene: TRBJ2-1; V gene: TRBV7-9; clone size: NA; D gene: TRBD2; CDR3 protein: CASIGTSGRAGYNEQFF; CDR3 DNA: TGTGCCAGCATCGGGACTAGCGGGAGGGCCGGCTACAATGAGCAGTTCTTC
J gene: TRBJ2-7; V gene: TRBV20-1; clone size: NA; D gene: NA; CDR3 protein: CSAESRLGEQYF; CDR3 DNA: TGCAGTGCTGAATCCCGACTAGGCGAGCAGTACTTC
J gene: TRBJ1-5; V gene: TRBV6-1; clone size: few; D gene: NA; CDR3 protein: CASSEAGGYEPQHF; CDR3 DNA: TGTGCCAGCAGTGAAGCGGGGGGCTATGAGCCCCAGCATTTT
J gene: TRBJ2-2; V gene: TRBV7-8; clone size: few; D gene: TRBD2; CDR3 protein: CASSLGGLAGGRAGELFF; CDR3 DNA: TGTGCCAGCAGCTTAGGGGGACTAGCGGGGGGGCGTGCCGGGGAGCTGTTTTTT
J gene: TRBJ2-3; V gene: TRBV6-2/TRBV6-3; clone size: many; D gene: NA; CDR3 protein: CASSYGLVGRGPTDTQYF; CDR3 DNA: TGTGCCAGCAGTTACGGGCTGGTAGGCCGAGGGCCCACAGATACGCAGTATTTT
J gene: TRBJ1-1; V gene: TRBV5-1; clone size: NA; D gene: NA; CDR3 protein: CASSSFGGVNTEAFF; CDR3 DNA: TGCGCCAGCAGCTCCTTTGGCGGGGTGAACACTGAAGCTTTCTTT
J gene: TRBJ2-1; V gene: TRBV6-5; clone size: many; D gene: TRBD2; CDR3 protein: CASRLSGGPYNEQFF; CDR3 DNA: TGTGCCAGCAGGCTCAGCGGGGGGCCCTACAATGAGCAGTTCTTC
J gene: TRBJ2-5; V gene: TRBV24-1; clone size: many; D gene: TRBD1; CDR3 protein: CATSELGQGTGETQYF; CDR3 DNA: TGTGCCACCAGTGAGTTGGGACAGGGGACCGGAGAGACCCAGTACTTC
J gene: TRBJ2-5; V gene: TRBV7-9; clone size: NA; D gene: TRBD2; CDR3 protein: CASSLALAGINEQYF; CDR3 DNA: TGTGCCAGCAGCTTAGCACTAGCGGGGATTAATGAGCAGTACTTC
J gene: TRBJ2-7; V gene: TRBV29-1; clone size: many; D gene: NA; CDR3 protein: CSGYDLGEQYF; CDR3 DNA: TGCAGCGGTTATGACCTGGGCGAGCAGTACTTC
J gene: TRBJ2-1; V gene: TRBV28; clone size: many; D gene: NA; CDR3 protein: CASSLLGASNEQFF; CDR3 DNA: TGTGCCAGCAGTTTATTGGGGGCCTCCAATGAGCAGTTCTTC
J gene: TRBJ1-3; V gene: TRBV30; clone size: few; D gene: NA; CDR3 protein: CAWSIRPTIYF; CDR3 DNA: TGTGCCTGGTCGATCAGGCCCACCATATATTTT
J gene: TRBJ2-7; V gene: TRBV5-6; clone size: NA; D gene: TRBD1; CDR3 protein: CASSPGQNEPEGPYEQYF; CDR3 DNA: TGTGCCAGCAGCCCGGGACAGAACGAACCTGAAGGCCCCTACGAGCAGTACTTC
J gene: TRBJ2-7; V gene: TRBV7-2; clone size: many; D gene: NA; CDR3 protein: CASSRRRGPSYEQYF; CDR3 DNA: TGTGCCAGCAGCCGGCGGAGGGGACCCTCCTACGAGCAGTACTTC
J gene: TRBJ1-5; V gene: TRBV7-8; clone size: NA; D gene: NA; CDR3 protein: CASSPGLGNSNQPQHF; CDR3 DNA: TGTGCCAGCAGCCCAGGCTTGGGAAATAGCAATCAGCCCCAGCATTTT
J gene: TRBJ2-7; V gene: TRBV28; clone size: NA; D gene: NA; CDR3 protein: CACLRDGSSYEQYF; CDR3 DNA: TGTGCCTGCCTCCGGGACGGTAGCTCCTACGAGCAGTACTTC
J gene: TRBJ2-5; V gene: TRBV6-2/TRBV6-3; clone size: many; D gene: NA; CDR3 protein: CASSYVGLTKETQYF; CDR3 DNA: TGTGCCAGCAGTTACGTCGGACTGACCAAAGAGACCCAGTACTTC
J gene: TRBJ2-5; V gene: TRBV20-1; clone size: many; D gene: TRBD2; CDR3 protein: CSAIGTSGGDGQETQYF; CDR3 DNA: TGCAGTGCTATCGGGACTAGCGGGGGGGATGGCCAAGAGACCCAGTACTTC
J gene: TRBJ1-4; V gene: TRBV6-5; clone size: NA; D gene: NA; CDR3 protein: CASSRTAYSTNEKLFF; CDR3 DNA: TGTGCCAGCAGCCGGACAGCTTATTCAACTAATGAAAAACTGTTTTTT
J gene: TRBJ1-4; V gene: TRBV19; clone size: NA; D gene: NA; CDR3 protein: CASSPGTRGTNEKLFF; CDR3 DNA: TGTGCCAGTAGTCCCGGGACGCGGGGAACTAATGAAAAACTGTTTTTT
J gene: TRBJ2-7; V gene: TRBV7-9; clone size: many; D gene: NA; CDR3 protein: CASSFGTSSYEQYF; CDR3 DNA: TGTGCCAGCAGCTTCGGTACGAGCTCCTACGAGCAGTACTTC
J gene: TRBJ2-7; V gene: TRBV25-1; clone size: many; D gene: NA; CDR3 protein: CASSEWRTHEQYF; CDR3 DNA: TGTGCCAGCAGTGAATGGAGGACTCACGAGCAGTACTTC